This TCR beta chain was profiled in a study of CD8+CD57+ T cells in acquired aplastic anemia. This clonotype was counted ten times or more. The germline gives CDR1 MRHNA, CDR2 SNTAGT. The CDR3 extends over 14 amino acids. Deletions cut 4 bases from V and 2 bases from J, with 12 bases between. CDR3 and TCR beta VDJ profiling relied on genomic DNA as the template. TCRdb analysed the reads with MiXCR anew, one entry per CDR3 protein. The data contain 150,000 to 180,000 distinct CDR3 sequences, roughly half of them singletons. Sequencing was done on patients that had shown CD8+CD57+ cell expansion by flow cytometry.

This rearrangement joins TRBV6-4 to TRBJ2-7, with a weak D call TRBD1 (6 bases). Source material: sorted CD4+, CD8+, or CD8+CD57+ T cells (not recorded which) from PBMCs. This receptor was taken from a human donor with aplastic anemia. This CDR3 reads CASSGTENPYEQYF. CDR3 coding DNA: TGTGCCAGCAGTGGGACAGAGAATCCCTACGAGCAGTACTTC.